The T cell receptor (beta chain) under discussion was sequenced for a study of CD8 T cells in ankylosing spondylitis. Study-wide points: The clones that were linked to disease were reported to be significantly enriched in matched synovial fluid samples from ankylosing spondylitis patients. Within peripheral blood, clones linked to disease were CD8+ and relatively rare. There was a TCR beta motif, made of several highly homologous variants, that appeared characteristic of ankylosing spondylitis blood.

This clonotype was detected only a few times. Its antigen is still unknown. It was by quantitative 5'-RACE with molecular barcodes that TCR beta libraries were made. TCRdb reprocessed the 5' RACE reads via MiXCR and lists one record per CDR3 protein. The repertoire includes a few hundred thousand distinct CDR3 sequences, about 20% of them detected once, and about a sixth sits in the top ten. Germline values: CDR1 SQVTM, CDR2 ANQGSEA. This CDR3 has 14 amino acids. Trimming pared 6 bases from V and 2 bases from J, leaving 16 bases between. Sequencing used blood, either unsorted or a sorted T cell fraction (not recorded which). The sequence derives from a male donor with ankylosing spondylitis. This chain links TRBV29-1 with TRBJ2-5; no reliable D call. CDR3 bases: TGCAGCGTAGAGATCAGCCACAAACAAGAGACCCAGTACTTC. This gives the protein CSVEISHKQETQYF.